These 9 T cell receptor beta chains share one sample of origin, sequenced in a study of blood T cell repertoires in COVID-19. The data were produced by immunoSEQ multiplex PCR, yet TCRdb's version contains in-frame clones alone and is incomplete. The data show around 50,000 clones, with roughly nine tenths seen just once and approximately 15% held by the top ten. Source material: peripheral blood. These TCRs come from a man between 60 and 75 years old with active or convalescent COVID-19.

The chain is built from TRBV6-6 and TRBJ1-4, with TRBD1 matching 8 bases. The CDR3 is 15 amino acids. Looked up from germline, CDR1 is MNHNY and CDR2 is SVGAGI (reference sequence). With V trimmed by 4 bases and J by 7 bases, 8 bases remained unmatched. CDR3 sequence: CASSFLGTGSEKLFF. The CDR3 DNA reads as TGTGCCAGCAGTTTCCTCGGGACAGGTAGTGAAAAACTGTTTTTT.

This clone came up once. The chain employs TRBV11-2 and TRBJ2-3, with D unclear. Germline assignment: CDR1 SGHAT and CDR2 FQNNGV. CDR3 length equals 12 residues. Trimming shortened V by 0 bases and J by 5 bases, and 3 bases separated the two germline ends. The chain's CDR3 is CASSLDQDTQYF. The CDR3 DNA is TGTGCCAGCAGCTTAGATCAAGATACGCAGTATTTT.

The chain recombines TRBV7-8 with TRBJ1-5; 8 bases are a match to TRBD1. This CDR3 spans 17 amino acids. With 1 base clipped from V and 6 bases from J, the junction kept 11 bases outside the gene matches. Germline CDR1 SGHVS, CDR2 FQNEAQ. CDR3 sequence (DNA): TGTGCCAGCAGCTTAGAAGGACAGGGCGGTTGGGGTCAGCCCCAGCATTTT. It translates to CASSLEGQGGWGQPQHF.

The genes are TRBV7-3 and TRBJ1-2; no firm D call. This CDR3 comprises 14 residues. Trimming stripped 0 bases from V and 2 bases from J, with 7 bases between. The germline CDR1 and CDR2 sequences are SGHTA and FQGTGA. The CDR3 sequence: CASSLTSGNYGYTF. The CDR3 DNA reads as TGTGCCAGCAGCTTAACCTCAGGAAACTATGGCTACACCTTC.

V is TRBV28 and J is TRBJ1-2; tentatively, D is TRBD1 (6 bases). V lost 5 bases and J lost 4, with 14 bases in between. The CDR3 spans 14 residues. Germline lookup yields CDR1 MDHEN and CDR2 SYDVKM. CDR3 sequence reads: CASSPRQVLYGYTF. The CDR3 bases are TGTGCCAGCAGTCCGAGACAGGTACTCTATGGCTACACCTTC.

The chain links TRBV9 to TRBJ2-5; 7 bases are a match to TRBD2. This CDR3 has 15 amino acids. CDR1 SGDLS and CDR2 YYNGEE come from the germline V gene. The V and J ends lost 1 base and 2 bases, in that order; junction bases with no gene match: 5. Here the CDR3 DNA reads TGTGCCAGCAGCGTATTGGGCGGGGGACAAGAGACCCAGTACTTC. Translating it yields CASSVLGGGQETQYF. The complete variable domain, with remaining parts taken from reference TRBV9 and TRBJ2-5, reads DSGVTQTPKHLITATGQRVTLRCSPRSGDLSVYWYQQSLDQGLQFLIQYYNGEERAKGNILERFSAQQFPDLHSELNLSSLELGDSALYFCASSVLGGGQETQYFGPGTRLLVL.

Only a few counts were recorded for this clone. CDR3 sequence (DNA): TGTGCCTTTAGCAGGGGTGGGGACACTGAAGCTTTCTTT. It codes for CAFSRGGDTEAFF. The genes are TRBV30 and TRBJ1-1; possible D gene TRBD1, 6 bases. The V gene lost 7 bases and the J gene lost 3 bases, with 15 bases spanning the gap. The CDR3 consists of 13 residues. In germline, CDR1 is GTSNPN, CDR2 SVGIG (reference sequence). The full variable domain, completed using reference TRBV30 and TRBJ1-1, is SQTIHQWPATLVQPVGSPLSLECTVEGTSNPNLYWYRQAAGRGLQLLFYSVGIGQISSEVPQNLSASRPQDRQFILSSKKLLLSDSGFYLCAFSRGGDTEAFFGQGTRLTVV.

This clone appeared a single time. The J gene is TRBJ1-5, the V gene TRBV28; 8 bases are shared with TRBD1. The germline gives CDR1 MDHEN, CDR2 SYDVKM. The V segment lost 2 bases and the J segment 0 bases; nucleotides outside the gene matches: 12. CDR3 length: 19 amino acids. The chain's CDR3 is CASSLATGGGFYSNQPQHF. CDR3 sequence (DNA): TGTGCCAGCAGTTTAGCCACAGGGGGGGGGTTTTATAGCAATCAGCCCCAGCATTTT. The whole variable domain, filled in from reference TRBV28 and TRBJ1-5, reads DVKVTQSSRYLVKRTGEKVFLECVQDMDHENMFWYRQDPGLGLRLIYFSYDVKMKEKGDIPEGYSVSREKKERFSLILESASTNQTSMYLCASSLATGGGFYSNQPQHFGDGTRLSIL.

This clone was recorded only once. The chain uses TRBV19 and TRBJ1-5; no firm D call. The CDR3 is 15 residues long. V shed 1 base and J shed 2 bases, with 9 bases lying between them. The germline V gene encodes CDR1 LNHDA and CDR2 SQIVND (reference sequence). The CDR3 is CASSIVRGGNQPQHF. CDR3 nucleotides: TGTGCCAGTAGTATAGTTCGAGGAGGCAATCAGCCCCAGCATTTT.